The TCR beta chain under discussion was sequenced for a study of tumor and adjacent non-tumor tissue in lung cancer (dated by TCRdb to 2016 to 2019). Regarding the complete study: The cohort included about a dozen adenocarcinoma, a couple of squamous cell carcinoma and 1 small cell lung cancer patients. Among the roughly 15 patients, ages ranged from roughly 31 to 80 years, about 10 were men and 5 were women, and disease was TNM stage I to III. Sequencing produced about 130,000,000 productive TCRbeta reads in total, an average of about 4.17 million reads per sample. Using bulk TCRbeta repertoires from some 15 lung cancer patients, the study set lung tumor tissue side by side with matched distant non-tumor lung tissue. For each patient, one tumor sample and one normal lung sample were taken, giving under 35 paired specimens that underwent TCRbeta CDR3 sequencing. Broader findings and caveats from the paper: Because peripheral blood was not sequenced, the blood TCRbeta repertoires of the lung cancer patients in the study went unexamined. Neither the sequencing platform nor unique molecular identifiers are mentioned in the methods. Tumor tissue showed significantly greater TCR diversity (inverse Simpson) than normal lung tissue (roughly 390 vs 170, P = 0.0075, Mann-Whitney U test). In normal lung, the top 100 clones accounted for a significantly larger cumulative share of the repertoire than in tumor tissue. With only approximately 16 patients in the cohort, the authors noted that larger samples and more detailed clinical data are needed. Significantly higher TCR diversity was found in younger patients, and higher tumor TCR diversity was associated with shorter overall and disease-free survival.

Receptors were amplified or captured by multiplex PCR. Sequencing was carried out with an Illumina HiSeq 2500. Following protocols modified from ARM-PCR, the researchers constructed TCRbeta libraries through three rounds of nested PCR with primers (Table S4). Before sequencing, PCR products in the 200-500 bp range were cut out of the gel and cleaned up using the QIAquick gel extraction kit. The source study handled its data this way. Trimmomatic was used to clean the reads, FLASH was used to merge the reads into complete CDR3 sequences, and MiTCR was used to assign the reads to V(D)J germline segments. Clonal diversity was calculated as the inverse Simpson's index using VDJtools. In-frame sequences without a premature stop codon were defined as productive reads. The public reads were run again by TCRdb, first through fastp at Q25 and then through MiXCR, and only productive beta chains were kept. CDR3 protein sequences are deduplicated, and each keeps its most common genes and DNA. The V and J calls and clone size are TCRdb's, not the authors'. The sample has around 74,000 distinct CDR3 sequences on record, about two thirds of them singletons. 28% of the sample comes from the top ten.

Many counts were recorded for this clonotype. Its antigen remains undetermined. No much larger clone is present one base from it, and per-base qualities are unavailable. RNA was isolated from bulk unsorted tissue, and RNA quality was assessed with a NanoDrop ND-1000 and an Agilent 2100. For the normal lung samples, distant non-tumor tissue was collected more than 3 cm away from the tumor edge. Donors were newly diagnosed lung cancer patients admitted for thoracic surgery in China between August and November 2014, without prior chemotherapy. Anyone who had undergone radiotherapy or chemotherapy before, or who had another cancer at the same time, was left out of the study. Surgical tissue pieces of 1-2 cm3 were preserved in RNAlater solution and were kept at -80 degrees C until use. The receptor was derived from a woman aged 50 to 65 with non-small cell lung cancer. Sequencing used distant non-tumor lung tissue.

The CDR3: CSARGAGRLAGGIQETQYF. The DNA sequence is as follows: TGCAGTGCTAGGGGGGCCGGGCGTCTAGCGGGAGGGATTCAAGAGACCCAGTACTTC. The chain is made from TRBV20-1 and TRBJ2-5, with TRBD2 identical over 12 junction bases. CDR1 and CDR2 (DFQATT, SNEGSKA) derive from the germline V gene (reference sequence). The CDR3, cysteine through phenylalanine, is 19 amino acids long. Here the CDR3 DNA is all that survives: 57 bases in frame from base 1. The V end gives up 3 bases and the J end 2 bases, leaving 16 bases in the junction not matched to a gene.